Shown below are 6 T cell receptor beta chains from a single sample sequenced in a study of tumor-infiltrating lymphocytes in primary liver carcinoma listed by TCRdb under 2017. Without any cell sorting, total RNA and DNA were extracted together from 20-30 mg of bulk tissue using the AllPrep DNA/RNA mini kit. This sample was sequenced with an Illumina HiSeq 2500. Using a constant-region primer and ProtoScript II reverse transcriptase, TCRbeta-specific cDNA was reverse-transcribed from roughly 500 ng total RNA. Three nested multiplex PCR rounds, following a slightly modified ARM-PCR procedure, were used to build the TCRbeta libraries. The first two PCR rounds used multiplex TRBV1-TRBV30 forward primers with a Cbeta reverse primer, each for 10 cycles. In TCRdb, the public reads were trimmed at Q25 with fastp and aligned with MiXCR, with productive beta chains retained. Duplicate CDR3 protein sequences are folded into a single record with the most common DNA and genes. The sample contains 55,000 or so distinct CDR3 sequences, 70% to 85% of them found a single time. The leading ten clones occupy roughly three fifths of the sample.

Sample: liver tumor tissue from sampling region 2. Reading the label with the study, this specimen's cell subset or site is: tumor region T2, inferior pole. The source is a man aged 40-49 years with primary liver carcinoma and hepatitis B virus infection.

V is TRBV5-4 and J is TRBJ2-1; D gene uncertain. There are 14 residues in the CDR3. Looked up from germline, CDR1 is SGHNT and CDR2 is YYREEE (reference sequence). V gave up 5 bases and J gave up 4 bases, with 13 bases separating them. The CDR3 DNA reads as TGTGCCAGCAGTTCGGTAGGGCAGTACAATGAGCAGTTCTTC. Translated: CASSSVGQYNEQFF. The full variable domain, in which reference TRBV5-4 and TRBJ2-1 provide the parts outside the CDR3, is ETGVTQSPTHLIKTRGQQVTLRCSSQSGHNTVSWYQQALGQGPQFIFQYYREEENGRGNFPPRFSGLQFPNYSSELNVNALELDDSALYLCASSSVGQYNEQFFGPGTRLTVL.

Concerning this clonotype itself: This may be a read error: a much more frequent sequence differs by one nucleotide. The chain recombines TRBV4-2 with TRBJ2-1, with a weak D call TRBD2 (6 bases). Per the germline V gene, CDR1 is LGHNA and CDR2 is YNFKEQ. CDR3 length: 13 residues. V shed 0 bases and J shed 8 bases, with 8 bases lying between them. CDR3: CASSQDWRDEQFF. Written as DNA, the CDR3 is TGTGCCAGCAGCCAAGATTGGAGGGATGAGCAGTTCTTC.

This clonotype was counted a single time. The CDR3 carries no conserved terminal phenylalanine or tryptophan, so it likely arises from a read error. In DNA form, the CDR3 reads TGTTCCAGCAACTTAGAGATGGCACCAAAACCCTACGAGCAGTACTCC. Protein: CSSNLEMAPKPYEQYS. J is TRBJ2-7 and V is TRBV11-2; D remains ambiguous. CDR1 and CDR2 (germline): SGHAT, FQNNGV. The CDR3 has 16 residues.

This chain's CDR3 is CASNQQHYEQYF. For the CDR3, the DNA is TGTGCCAGCAATCAACAGCACTATGAGCAGTACTTC. The rearrangement joins TRBV6-6 to TRBJ2-7; D call uncertain. CDR3 length: 12 amino acids. The germline V gene has CDR1 MNHNY and CDR2 SVGAGI (reference sequence). The V and J ends lost 7 bases and 7 bases respectively, with 14 bases between them.

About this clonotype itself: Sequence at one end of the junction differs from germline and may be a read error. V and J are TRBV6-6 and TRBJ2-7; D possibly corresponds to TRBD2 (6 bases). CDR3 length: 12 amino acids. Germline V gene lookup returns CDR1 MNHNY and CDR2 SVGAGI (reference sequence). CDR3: CVSSTGAGEQYF. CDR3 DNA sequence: TGTGTCAGCAGCACCGGAGCGGGCGAGCAGTACTTC.

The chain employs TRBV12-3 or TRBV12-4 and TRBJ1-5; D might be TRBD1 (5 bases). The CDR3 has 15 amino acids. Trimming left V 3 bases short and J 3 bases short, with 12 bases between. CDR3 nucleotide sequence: TGTGCCAGCAGTTTGGGGCAAGGGAACAATCAGCCCCAGCATTTT. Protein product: CASSLGQGNNQPQHF.